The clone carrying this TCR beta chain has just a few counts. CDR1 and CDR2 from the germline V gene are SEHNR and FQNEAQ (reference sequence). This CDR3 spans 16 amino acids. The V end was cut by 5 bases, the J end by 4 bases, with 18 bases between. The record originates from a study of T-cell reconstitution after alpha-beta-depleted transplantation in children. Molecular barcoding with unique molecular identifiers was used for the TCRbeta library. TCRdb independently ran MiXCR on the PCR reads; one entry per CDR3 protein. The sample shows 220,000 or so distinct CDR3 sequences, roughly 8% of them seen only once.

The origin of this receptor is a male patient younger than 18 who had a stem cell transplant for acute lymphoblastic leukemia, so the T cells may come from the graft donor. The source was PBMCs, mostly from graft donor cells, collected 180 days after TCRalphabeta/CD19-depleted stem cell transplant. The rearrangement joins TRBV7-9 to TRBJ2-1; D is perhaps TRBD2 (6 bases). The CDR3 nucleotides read TGTGCCAGCAGCCCTGTCTTGCGGGGCCAGTACAATGAGCAGTTCTTC. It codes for CASSPVLRGQYNEQFF. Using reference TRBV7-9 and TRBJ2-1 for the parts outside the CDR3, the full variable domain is DTGVSQNPRHKITKRGQNVTFRCDPISEHNRLYWYRQTLGQGPEFLTYFQNEAQLEKSRLLSDRFSAERPKGSFSTLEIQRTEQGDSAMYLCASSPVLRGQYNEQFFGPGTRLTVL.